Listed here is a single TCR beta chain. Its binding antigen is unknown. Per-base qualities were not stored, and no clone one base away is much larger. TCRbeta CDR3 regions were amplified from genomic DNA by means of the immunoSEQ Assay, a bias-controlled multiplex PCR. For the original study's pipeline: The number of nucleated cells in each sample was estimated from the amplification of reference gene primers within the assay. To quantify the absolute abundance of each unique TCRbeta CDR3 rearrangement, sequence reads were collapsed and filtered. For each sample, productive Simpson clonality was calculated by taking the square root of Simpson's diversity index across productive rearrangements. TCRdb carries this immuneACCESS record with in-frame sequences only. Its versions omit some clonotypes, under half of them owing to an unresolved V gene in the studies checked, with the rest unexplained. Clone size and V and J calls were adopted from that table, with D and trimming inferred from the DNA. Present in this sample are roughly 230,000 clones, under 90% of which were seen just once. The ten largest clones take up 3% to 4% of the sample.

Each collaborating institution followed its own protocols to collect whole blood in K2EDTA tubes. For TCRbeta analysis, collaborators shipped samples as frozen whole blood, isolated PBMCs, or DNA extracted from either of those sample types. These data are taken from a study of blood T cell repertoires in COVID-19 (dated by TCRdb to about 2020). For context, the study as a whole: Samples covering the acute and convalescent phases of COVID-19 were provided by collaborators in the United States, Italy and Spain. The prospective study material was composed of cDNA or gDNA derived from T cells, B-cell-depleted T cells, or PBMCs. The dataset comprised deeply sampled blood TCRbeta repertoires from subjects exposed to, actively infected with, or recovered from COVID-19. The repertoires were made available in a free public database intended to serve as a resource for research on the immune response to SARS-CoV-2. Samples came from the ongoing ImmuneRACE study (first 160 participants) plus 1,254 subjects from 6 global collaborators. The sample metadata nearly always contained a de-identified subject ID, COVID-19 status, age in years and sex. Where available, HLA class I and class II types were obtained from metadata supplied by the sample provider rather than from assay-based typing.

The V and J ends are trimmed by 5 bases and 0 bases, leaving 10 bases between them. There are 14 amino acids in the CDR3, from cysteine to phenylalanine inclusive. Only the CDR3 DNA is retained, 42 bases long and in frame from the first base. Taken from the germline V gene, the CDR1 and CDR2 loops are SGHNT and YENEEA. Summary of the overall study and its limitations: The amount of clinical and demographic metadata varied by source and participant and was provided uncurated.

In this chain, TRBV11-3 is recombined with TRBJ1-1; the D gene is unclear. The clonotype was recovered from a woman of 80 years or more with acute or convalescent COVID-19. What was sequenced was peripheral blood. The CDR3 protein sequence reads: CASSNTHLNTEAFF. The DNA sequence reads TGTGCCAGCAGCAACACGCATTTGAACACTGAAGCTTTCTTT. Extended through the reference TRBV11-3 and TRBJ1-1 proteins, this CDR3 yields the full variable domain: EAGVVQSPRYKIIEKKQPVAFWCNPISGHNTLYWYLQNLGQGPELLIRYENEEAVDDSQLPKDRFSAERLKGVDSTLKIQPAELGDSAVYLCASSNTHLNTEAFFGQGTRLTVV.